The 12 T cell receptor beta chains listed next were all sequenced from one sample in a study of technical replicates of blood from a handful of donors. Method: immunoSEQ multiplex PCR; TCRdb's copy keeps in-frame clones and lacks some. The data show around 76,000 clones, 75% to 95% seen once. Sequenced sample: T cells isolated from PBMCs. The source is a human donor in good health.

The V and J genes are TRBV19 and TRBJ2-7; D is unclear. The CDR3 loop spans 12 amino acids. Trimming stripped 3 bases from V and 7 bases from J, with 10 bases between. CDR1 and CDR2 from the germline V gene are LNHDA and SQIVND (reference sequence). CDR3 in amino acids: CASSIGRREQYF. The CDR3 nucleotides are TGTGCCAGTAGTATCGGCAGGCGTGAGCAGTACTTC.

This chain links TRBV7-9 with TRBJ1-1, with 9 bases fitting TRBD1. Germline CDR1 and CDR2: SEHNR and FQNEAQ (reference sequence). V was pared by 5 bases and J by 3 bases, with 4 bases of the junction left unmatched. This CDR3 has 14 amino acids. DNA of the CDR3: TGTGCCAGCAGCCGCAGACAGGGGGACACTGAAGCTTTCTTT. Protein product: CASSRRQGDTEAFF.

V and J are TRBV23-1 and TRBJ2-7; 7 positions agree with TRBD1. TRBV23-1 is placed among ORFs of uncertain function. Germline trimming cut 8 bases from V and 6 bases from J; bases unmatched to any gene: 7. The CDR3 has 12 residues. CDR3 loop: CASQGGSREQYF. CDR3 coding DNA: TGCGCCAGCCAAGGGGGCTCTCGCGAGCAGTACTTC.

This chain uses TRBV28 with TRBJ1-2; TRBD1 matches at 8 bases. Germline V gene lookup returns CDR1 MDHEN and CDR2 SYDVKM. The CDR3 runs to 14 residues. Unmatched junction bases numbered 4, after V lost 4 bases and J lost 3 bases. This chain's CDR3 is CASSYGQGHYGYTF. CDR3 nucleotides: TGTGCCAGCAGTTACGGACAGGGACACTATGGCTACACCTTC.

This chain uses TRBV10-2 with TRBJ1-1; TRBD1 matches at 8 bases. With V trimmed by 6 bases and J by 1 base, 1 base remained unmatched. Germline assignment: CDR1 WSHSY and CDR2 SAAADI. The CDR3 totals 13 residues. The CDR3: CASSGQGNTEAFF. The CDR3 bases are TGCGCCAGCAGCGGACAGGGGAACACTGAAGCTTTCTTT.

The J gene is TRBJ2-1, the V gene TRBV4-2; TRBD2 matches 10 bases. After removal of 0 bases from V and 9 bases from J, the junction contained 8 bases not matched to a gene. This CDR3 is built from 16 residues. The germline CDR1 and CDR2 sequences are LGHNA and YNFKEQ. The CDR3 DNA reads TGTGCCAGCAGCCAAGATGAAAAGCGGGGGGGCCCTGAGCAGTTCTTC. Residues: CASSQDEKRGGPEQFF.

The J gene is TRBJ2-5, the V gene TRBV2; D is unclear. V was trimmed by 6 bases and J by 3 bases, leaving 17 bases between them. The CDR3 is 15 amino acids. Germline lookup yields CDR1 SNHLY and CDR2 FYNNEI. CDR3 sequence: CASSRQSTREETQYF. As DNA, the CDR3 is TGTGCCAGCAGCCGACAATCGACACGCGAAGAGACCCAGTACTTC. Using reference TRBV2 and TRBJ2-5 for the parts outside the CDR3, the full variable domain is EPEVTQTPSHQVTQMGQEVILRCVPISNHLYFYWYRQILGQKVEFLVSFYNNEISEKSEIFDDQFSVERPDGSNFTLKIRSTKLEDSAMYFCASSRQSTREETQYFGPGTRLLVL.

The V and J genes are TRBV7-9 and TRBJ2-5; TRBD1 aligns across 8 bases. Germline values: CDR1 SEHNR, CDR2 FQNEAQ (reference sequence). Germline trimming cut 5 bases from V and 5 bases from J; bases unmatched to any gene: 13. The length of the CDR3 is 16 residues. The CDR3 DNA is TGTGCCAGCAGCCACGTAATGACAGGGGACGAGGAGACCCAGTACTTC. Residues: CASSHVMTGDEETQYF.

V and J are TRBV14 and TRBJ1-4, with 7 bases identical to TRBD1. The CDR3 sequence is 19 residues long. Germline V lookup: CDR1 SGHDN, CDR2 FVKESK. V gave up 0 bases and J gave up 0 bases; unmatched junction bases: 10. The CDR3 DNA reads as TGTGCCAGCAGCCAAGATACCGGGACAGCATATGCAACTAATGAAAAACTGTTTTTT. Translating it yields CASSQDTGTAYATNEKLFF.

The CDR3 sequence is CASSSRRDRGHAGANVLTF. CDR3 coding DNA: TGTGCCAGCAGCTCCCGCCGGGACAGGGGGCATGCTGGGGCCAACGTCCTGACTTTC. This rearrangement joins TRBV7-9 to TRBJ2-6; 12 bases align to TRBD1. The germline CDR1 and CDR2 sequences are SEHNR and FQNEAQ (reference sequence). V shed 4 bases and J 2 bases; nucleotides not matched to a gene: 9. The CDR3 length is 19 residues.

The chain recombines TRBV5-1 with TRBJ2-1, with no clear D. Per germline, CDR1 SGHRS and CDR2 YFSETQ. The CDR3 extends over 14 amino acids. The V gene lost 5 bases and the J gene lost 6 bases, with 15 bases spanning the gap. CDR3 sequence reads: CASRQESSLNEQFF. CDR3 nucleotide sequence: TGCGCCAGCAGACAAGAATCCTCTCTCAATGAGCAGTTCTTC.

The J gene is TRBJ2-5, the V gene TRBV28, with D unresolved. Trimming removed 1 base at V and 1 base at J, with 10 bases between. The CDR3 consists of 15 residues. Germline values: CDR1 MDHEN, CDR2 SYDVKM. CDR3 region: CASSLSPNSQETQYF. The CDR3 nucleotides read TGTGCCAGCAGTTTATCCCCCAACAGCCAAGAGACCCAGTACTTC. The full variable domain, with the rest looked up from reference TRBV28 and TRBJ2-5, is DVKVTQSSRYLVKRTGEKVFLECVQDMDHENMFWYRQDPGLGLRLIYFSYDVKMKEKGDIPEGYSVSREKKERFSLILESASTNQTSMYLCASSLSPNSQETQYFGPGTRLLVL.